A single sample is the source of the 20 T cell receptor beta chains below, sequenced in a study of early T cells in non-severe SARS-CoV-2 infection. From the 5' RACE reads, TCRdb called clonotypes with MiXCR, one entry per CDR3 protein. The data contain some 40,000 distinct CDR3 sequences, approximately 7.9% of them singletons. Sequences were derived from whole blood, sampled at baseline. The source of these receptors is an adult who was a healthcare worker with PCR-confirmed SARS-CoV-2 infection or an uninfected control (not recorded which).

A note on this clonotype: The junction departs from the called germline gene at one end, perhaps through a read error. V and J are TRBV28 and TRBJ1-2; 7 bases line up with TRBD1. Per germline, CDR1 MDHEN and CDR2 SYDVKM. This CDR3 region has 12 residues. The CDR3 is CGAGGQLYGYTF. The CDR3 region has the DNA TGCGGGGCAGGGGGACAGCTATATGGCTACACCTTC.

This clonotype was observed a few times. V is TRBV13 and J is TRBJ2-7, with D possibly TRBD1 on 5 matching bases. Germline V gives CDR1 PRHDT, CDR2 FYEKMQ (reference sequence). The CDR3 length is 13 residues. V was pared by 3 bases and J by 2 bases, with 8 bases between. This chain's CDR3 is CASSLGRAYEQYF. The CDR3 nucleotides are TGTGCCAGCAGCTTGGGCAGGGCCTACGAGCAGTACTTC.

V usage is TRBV18 and J usage is TRBJ2-1; TRBD2 aligns across 9 bases. The CDR3 is made up of 14 amino acids. J gave up 5 bases and V 3 bases, and 2 bases lay outside the gene matches. Germline V gene data show CDR1 as KGHSH and CDR2 as LQKENI. CDR3 DNA: TGTGCCAGCTCACCGCGGGGGGGCAACAATGAGCAGTTCTTC. It yields the protein CASSPRGGNNEQFF.

This clonotype was picked up a small number of times. The genes are TRBV7-2 and TRBJ2-5; D is perhaps TRBD1 or TRBD2 (6 bases each). This CDR3 has 12 residues. Trimming took off 8 bases at V and 6 bases at J, with 13 bases between the two ends. Germline assignment: CDR1 SGHTA and CDR2 FQGNSA. The CDR3 reads CASSTRGQTQYF. In nucleotides, the CDR3 is TGTGCCAGCTCCACCCGGGGGCAGACCCAGTACTTC.

This chain joins TRBV6-1 and TRBJ2-3, with 13 bases matching TRBD2. This CDR3 is built from 15 residues. The V gene's germline CDR1 is MNHNS and CDR2 SASEGT. V shed 3 bases, J shed 4 bases, and the junction held 1 base outside the gene matches. The CDR3 region is CASSETSGGSDTQYF. CDR3 nucleotides: TGTGCCAGCAGTGAGACTAGCGGGGGGTCAGATACGCAGTATTTT.

Ten or more counts support this clonotype. The genes are TRBV12-3 or TRBV12-4 and TRBJ2-1; the match to TRBD2 covers 8 bases. The CDR3 runs to 14 residues. J gave up 0 bases and V 6 bases, and 1 base lay outside the gene matches. The CDR3 protein is CASRRGGSYNEQFF. The DNA of the CDR3 is TGTGCCAGCAGACGGGGGGGCTCCTACAATGAGCAGTTCTTC.

The V call is TRBV2, the J call TRBJ2-6; D gene uncertain. V was cut by 8 bases and J by 2 bases, with 7 bases left in between. This CDR3 has 13 amino acids. CDR1 is SNHLY and CDR2 is FYNNEI in the germline V gene. As DNA, the CDR3 is TGTGCCAGCGGTGTTGCTGGGGCCAACGTCCTGACTTTC. This gives the protein CASGVAGANVLTF. Combining the CDR3 with reference TRBV2 and TRBJ2-6 gives the whole variable domain EPEVTQTPSHQVTQMGQEVILRCVPISNHLYFYWYRQILGQKVEFLVSFYNNEISEKSEIFDDQFSVERPDGSNFTLKIRSTKLEDSAMYFCASGVAGANVLTFGAGSRLTVL.

There are a few counts of this clonotype. The chain couples TRBV20-1 to TRBJ1-2; 9 bases are a match to TRBD1. CDR1 DFQATT and CDR2 SNEGSKA come from the germline V gene (reference sequence). J lost 2 bases, V lost 2 bases, and 15 bases had no gene match. This CDR3 contains 18 residues. The CDR3: CSARHRTGTGLTNYGYTF. CDR3 coding DNA: TGCAGTGCTAGACACCGGACCGGGACAGGGTTGACGAACTATGGCTACACCTTC.

This clonotype came up a few times. The chain is built from TRBV18 and TRBJ1-1; 11 bases are shared with TRBD1. This CDR3 region has 15 residues. In germline, CDR1 is KGHSH, CDR2 LQKENI. V dropped 6 bases and J dropped 4; count of bases not matched to a gene: 7. Here the CDR3 DNA reads TGTGCCAGCTCGTGGCGGGGACAGGGGGTCACTGAAGCTTTCTTT. Translated: CASSWRGQGVTEAFF.

Many counts were recorded for this clonotype. The V call is TRBV11-2, the J call TRBJ1-2, with D hard to call. Germline V lookup: CDR1 SGHAT, CDR2 FQNNGV. V lost 4 bases, J lost 4 bases, and 13 bases lay in between. The CDR3 spans 14 residues. This CDR3 is CASSYRGRGYGYTF. CDR3 DNA sequence: TGTGCCAGCAGCTATCGTGGACGGGGCTATGGCTACACCTTC.

This clonotype was recorded at least ten times. The CDR3 DNA reads TGTGCCAGCAGCGCCAGCGGGGGGCCATATACGCAGTATTTT. It yields the protein CASSASGGPYTQYF. This chain uses TRBV7-2 with TRBJ2-3; 9 nucleotides agree with TRBD2. V trimming: 5 bases; J trimming: 7 bases; junction bases outside the gene matches: 7. There are 14 residues in the CDR3. Germline CDR1 SGHTA, CDR2 FQGNSA.

The V call is TRBV6-8, the J call TRBJ2-7; 8 bases match TRBD1. Germline loops: CDR1 MNHGY, CDR2 SAAAGT. The junction had 6 bases not matched to a gene; V was cut back by 6 bases and J by 5 bases. The CDR3 has 13 amino acids. The chain's CDR3 is CASRPDRGNEQYF. The CDR3 bases are TGTGCCAGCAGACCCGACAGGGGCAACGAGCAGTACTTC.

This clonotype occurred a few times. The rearrangement links TRBV5-1 to TRBJ2-1; 8 bases line up with TRBD2. V was clipped by 0 bases and J by 6 bases; unmatched bases: 11. The CDR3 sequence is 17 residues long. Germline values: CDR1 SGHRS, CDR2 YFSETQ. CDR3 loop: CASSLGTGTSGRNEQFF. Here the CDR3 DNA reads TGCGCCAGCAGCTTGGGTACCGGGACTAGTGGCCGCAATGAGCAGTTCTTC.

There are many counts of this clonotype. The chain joins TRBV29-1 to TRBJ1-2; weak D call: TRBD1 (6 bases). The CDR3 loop spans 11 amino acids. V gave up 7 bases and J gave up 8 bases, with 14 bases separating them. Germline CDR1 reads SQVTM; CDR2 reads ANQGSEA. The DNA of the CDR3 is TGCAGCGGGGAGGGGGTTGGAGGCTACACCTTC. It yields the protein CSGEGVGGYTF.

This rearrangement joins TRBV13 to TRBJ2-3; 9 bases agree with TRBD1. The trim removed 5 bases at V and 3 bases at J, leaving 12 bases unmatched. The CDR3 extends over 17 amino acids. From germline, CDR1 is PRHDT and CDR2 FYEKMQ (reference sequence). CDR3 sequence (DNA): TGTGCCAGCAGCCACCCGGGACAGGGAACGAGGACAGATACGCAGTATTTT. Amino acid sequence: CASSHPGQGTRTDTQYF.

The table lists this clonotype with many counts. The chain uses TRBV5-6 and TRBJ2-3; D call uncertain. V lost 4 bases to trimming and J lost 4 bases, with 7 bases between them. This CDR3 is 12 amino acids long. Germline V lookup: CDR1 SGHDT, CDR2 YYEEEE. The CDR3 here is CASSPGSDTQYF. In nucleotides, the CDR3 is TGTGCCAGCAGCCCCGGGTCAGATACGCAGTATTTT.

This clonotype was seen many times. V gene TRBV11-2 combines with J gene TRBJ1-1; D not certain. Between the trimmed V and J ends, which lost 3 bases and 1 base, there was a span of 9 bases. This CDR3 has 14 residues. Germline V CDR1 and CDR2: SGHAT, FQNNGV. CDR3 in DNA: TGTGCCAGCAGCTTCGGACGGACGAACACTGAAGCTTTCTTT. Amino acid sequence: CASSFGRTNTEAFF.

For this clonotype: Given a much more abundant clone one base away, this may be a read error. The CDR3 is CVSSFRGETQYF. In nucleotides, the CDR3 is TGTGTCAGCAGCTTTCGGGGAGAGACCCAGTACTTC. The chain links TRBV7-2 to TRBJ2-5; the D gene is possibly TRBD2 (5 bases). Germline-derived CDR1 and CDR2 are SGHTA and FQGNSA. This CDR3 region has 12 residues.

The table lists this clonotype with many counts. This chain uses TRBV12-3 or TRBV12-4 with TRBJ1-1; D may be TRBD1 (5 bases). CDR3 size: 14 residues. Between the trimmed V and J ends, which lost 5 bases and 5 bases, there was a span of 15 bases. This CDR3 is CASSVTGDGTEAFF. CDR3 sequence (DNA): TGTGCCAGCAGTGTTACGGGGGACGGGACTGAAGCTTTCTTT.

This clonotype ranks as medium-sized. V usage is TRBV12-3 or TRBV12-4 and J usage is TRBJ1-6; 7 positions match TRBD1. The CDR3 consists of 15 residues. V was clipped by 6 bases and J by 9 bases; unmatched bases: 11. CDR3 sequence (DNA): TGTGCCAGCAGCCTGGGGACAGAAGTCCGTTCACCCCTCCACTTT. Protein sequence: CASSLGTEVRSPLHF.